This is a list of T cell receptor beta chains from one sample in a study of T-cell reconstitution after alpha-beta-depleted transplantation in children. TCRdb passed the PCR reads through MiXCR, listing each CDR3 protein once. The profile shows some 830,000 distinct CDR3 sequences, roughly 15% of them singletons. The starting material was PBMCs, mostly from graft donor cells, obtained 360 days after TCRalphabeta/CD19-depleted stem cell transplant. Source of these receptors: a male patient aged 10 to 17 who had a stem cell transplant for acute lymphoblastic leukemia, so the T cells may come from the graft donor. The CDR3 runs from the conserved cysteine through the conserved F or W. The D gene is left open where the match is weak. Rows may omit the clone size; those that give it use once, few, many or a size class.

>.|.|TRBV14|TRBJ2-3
CASSPERVSSTDTQYF
TGTGCCAGCAGCCCCGAGCGAGTCTCTAGCACAGATACGCAGTATTTT
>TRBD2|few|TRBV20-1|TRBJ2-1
CSAVVAGGYNEQFF
TGCAGTGCGGTGGTAGCGGGAGGCTACAATGAGCAGTTCTTC
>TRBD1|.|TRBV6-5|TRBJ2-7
CASSYSGQGGSYEQYF
TGTGCCAGCAGTTACTCTGGACAGGGGGGCTCCTACGAGCAGTACTTC
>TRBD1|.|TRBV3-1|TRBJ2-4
CAICLVPGQGATDIQYF
TGTGCCATCTGCCTCGTCCCGGGACAGGGGGCGACGGACATTCAGTACTTC
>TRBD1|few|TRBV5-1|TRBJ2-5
CASRSVGGRLETQYF
TGCGCCAGCAGATCGGTAGGGGGCAGGTTGGAGACCCAGTACTTC
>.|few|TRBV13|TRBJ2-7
CASSRFGGTSYEQYF
TGTGCCAGCAGCCGATTCGGGGGAACCTCCTACGAGCAGTACTTC
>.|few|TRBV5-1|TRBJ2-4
CASSLVSGRDSLAKNIQYF
TGCGCCAGCAGCTTGGTATCGGGGCGGGACAGTCTAGCCAAAAACATTCAGTACTTC
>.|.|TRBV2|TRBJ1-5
CASSPWLTGEYSNQPQHF
TGTGCCAGCAGTCCTTGGTTGACAGGAGAATATAGCAATCAGCCCCAGCATTTT
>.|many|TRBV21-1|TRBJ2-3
CASSRAGRTSGRGGADTQYF
TGTGCCAGCAGCAGGGCCGGACGGACTAGCGGGAGAGGAGGTGCAGATACGCAGTATTTT
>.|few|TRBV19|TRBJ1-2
CASSIPATYGYTF
TGTGCCAGTAGTATTCCCGCCACCTATGGCTACACCTTC
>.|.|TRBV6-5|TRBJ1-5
CASSYPRGPGGSNQPQHF
TGTGCCAGCAGTTACCCCAGGGGTCCCGGAGGCAGCAATCAGCCCCAGCATTTT
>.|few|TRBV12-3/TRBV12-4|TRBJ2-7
CASSFRPGPTHFFFTYEQYF
TGTGCCAGCAGTTTTAGACCCGGACCCACTCACTTTTTCTTCACCTACGAGCAGTACTTC
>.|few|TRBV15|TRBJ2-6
CATSRAAGSSGANVLTF
TGTGCCACCAGCAGGGCGGCAGGATCCTCTGGGGCCAACGTCCTGACTTTC
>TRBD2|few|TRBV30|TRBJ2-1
CAWSVRAGGRNEQFF
TGTGCCTGGAGTGTACGAGCGGGAGGGCGGAATGAGCAGTTCTTC
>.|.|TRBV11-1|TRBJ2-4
CASSLVWDPNRGKNIQYF
TGTGCCAGCAGCTTAGTATGGGACCCCAATCGAGGCAAAAACATTCAGTACTTC
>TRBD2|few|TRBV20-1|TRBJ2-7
CSAVTSGYSYEQYF
TGCAGTGCTGTGACTAGCGGCTACTCCTACGAGCAGTACTTC
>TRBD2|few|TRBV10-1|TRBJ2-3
CASSEDGRTPPQYF
TGCGCCAGCAGTGAAGACGGGAGGACCCCCCCGCAGTATTTT
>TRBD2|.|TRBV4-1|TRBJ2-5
CASSQALAGGFPTQYF
TGCGCCAGCAGCCAAGCACTAGCGGGAGGCTTTCCGACCCAGTACTTC
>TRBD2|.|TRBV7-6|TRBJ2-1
CASSSKTGGPRYNEQFF
TGTGCCAGCAGCTCCAAAACGGGAGGGCCTCGTTACAATGAGCAGTTCTTC
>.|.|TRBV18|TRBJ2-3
CASSPPSPRGTDTQYF
TGTGCCAGCTCACCACCGTCACCCCGGGGCACAGATACGCAGTATTTT
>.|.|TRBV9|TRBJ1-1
CASSAVFGTMNTEAFF
TGTGCCAGCAGCGCCGTTTTTGGGACAATGAACACTGAAGCTTTCTTT
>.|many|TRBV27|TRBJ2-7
CASSLSWTETYEQYF
TGTGCCAGCAGTTTATCGTGGACCGAAACCTACGAGCAGTACTTC
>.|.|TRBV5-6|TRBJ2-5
CASSPPVVETQYF
TGTGCCAGCAGCCCACCAGTGGTAGAGACCCAGTACTTC
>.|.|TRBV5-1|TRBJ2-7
CASSLGLGGNPYEQYF
TGCGCCAGCAGCTTGGGATTAGGGGGGAACCCCTACGAGCAGTACTTC
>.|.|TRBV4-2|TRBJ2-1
CASGWSKREQFF
TGTGCCAGCGGCTGGAGCAAAAGGGAGCAGTTCTTC
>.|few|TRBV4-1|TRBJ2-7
CASSLQDGYSYEQYF
TGCGCCAGCAGCCTCCAGGACGGCTACTCCTACGAGCAGTACTTC
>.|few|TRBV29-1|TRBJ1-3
CSALSSGNTIYF
TGCAGCGCCTTGAGCTCTGGAAACACCATATATTTT
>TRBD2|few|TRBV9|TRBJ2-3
CASSPGVSGSTADTQYF
TGTGCCAGCAGCCCAGGAGTTAGCGGGAGTACTGCAGATACGCAGTATTTT
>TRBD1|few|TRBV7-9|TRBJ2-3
CASSLVTGGRDTQYF
TGTGCCAGCAGCTTAGTTACAGGGGGCAGAGATACGCAGTATTTT
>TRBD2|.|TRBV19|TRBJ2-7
CASSILGTSVSNEQYF
TGTGCCAGTAGTATACTCGGGACTAGCGTTTCCAACGAGCAGTACTTC
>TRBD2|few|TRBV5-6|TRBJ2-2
CASSVGGAGELFF
TGTGCCAGCAGCGTCGGGGGGGCCGGGGAGCTGTTTTTT
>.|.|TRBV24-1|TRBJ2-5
CATSDPGQPGGKETQYF
TGTGCCACCAGTGACCCTGGACAGCCGGGAGGAAAAGAGACCCAGTACTTC
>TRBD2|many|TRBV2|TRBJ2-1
CASSEAGLAPYNEQFF
TGTGCCAGCAGTGAAGCGGGACTAGCCCCCTACAATGAGCAGTTCTTC
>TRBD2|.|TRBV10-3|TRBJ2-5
CAISRLAGGPTQETQYF
TGTGCCATCAGCCGACTAGCGGGAGGGCCGACTCAAGAGACCCAGTACTTC
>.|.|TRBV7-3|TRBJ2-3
CASSLNSASTDTQYF
TGTGCCAGCAGCTTAAATTCGGCTAGCACAGATACGCAGTATTTT
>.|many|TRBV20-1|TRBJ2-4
CSASFLPQGAENIQYF
TGCAGTGCTAGTTTCCTTCCTCAAGGGGCCGAAAACATTCAGTACTTC
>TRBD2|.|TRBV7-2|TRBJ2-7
CASSLELLAGGEQYF
TGTGCCAGCAGCTTAGAACTACTAGCGGGAGGCGAGCAGTACTTC
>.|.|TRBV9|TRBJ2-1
CASSVGTGVFGEQFF
TGTGCCAGCAGCGTAGGGACGGGAGTTTTCGGTGAGCAGTTCTTC
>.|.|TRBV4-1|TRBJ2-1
CASSQLERADEQFF
TGCGCCAGCAGCCAACTTGAGAGGGCCGATGAGCAGTTCTTC
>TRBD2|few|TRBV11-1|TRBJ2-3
CASSPTSGRSGRVNTQYF
TGTGCCAGCAGCCCCACTAGCGGGAGATCGGGTCGGGTGAATACGCAGTATTTT
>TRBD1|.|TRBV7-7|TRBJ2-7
CASSPATGAYEQYF
TGTGCCAGCAGCCCGGCGACAGGGGCCTACGAGCAGTACTTC
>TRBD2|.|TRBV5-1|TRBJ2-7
CASRSGLASRTYEQYF
TGCGCCAGCCGATCTGGACTAGCGAGTAGGACCTACGAGCAGTACTTC
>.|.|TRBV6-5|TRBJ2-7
CASSYGGENEQYF
TGTGCCAGCAGTTACGGGGGCGAGAACGAGCAGTACTTC
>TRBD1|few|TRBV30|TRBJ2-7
CAWMDRAYEQYF
TGTGCCTGGATGGACAGGGCCTACGAGCAGTACTTC
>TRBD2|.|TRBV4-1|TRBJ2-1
CASSRKGTSDYNEQFF
TGCGCCAGCAGCCGGAAAGGGACTAGCGACTACAATGAGCAGTTCTTC
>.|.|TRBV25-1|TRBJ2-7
CASSGFLGAAPHEQYF
TGTGCCAGCAGTGGTTTCCTTGGGGCAGCGCCTCACGAGCAGTACTTC
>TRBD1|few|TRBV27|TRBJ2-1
CASRRTGGHNEQFF
TGTGCCAGCAGGAGGACAGGGGGGCACAATGAGCAGTTCTTC
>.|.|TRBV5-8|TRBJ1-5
CASSLSGGASQPQHF
TGTGCCAGCAGCTTGTCGGGAGGGGCCTCTCAGCCCCAGCATTTT
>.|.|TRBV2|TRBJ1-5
CASSDGHTGSNQPQHF
TGTGCCAGCAGTGACGGCCACACAGGTAGCAATCAGCCCCAGCATTTT
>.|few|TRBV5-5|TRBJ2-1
CASRFGSYEQFF
TGTGCCAGCAGATTTGGATCGTATGAGCAGTTCTTC
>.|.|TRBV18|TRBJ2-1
CASSPRDNYNEQFF
TGTGCCAGCTCTCCCCGGGACAACTACAATGAGCAGTTCTTC
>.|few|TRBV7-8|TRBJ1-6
CASSFATGLSSPLHF
TGTGCCAGCAGCTTCGCGACAGGTCTGAGTTCACCCCTCCACTTT
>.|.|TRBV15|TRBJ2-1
CATSRPGAGNNEQFF
TGTGCCACCAGCAGACCAGGGGCGGGAAACAATGAGCAGTTCTTC
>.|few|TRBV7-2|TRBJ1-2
CASSIPAIGYTF
TGTGCCAGCAGCATCCCAGCTATCGGCTACACCTTC
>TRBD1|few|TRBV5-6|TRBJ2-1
CASKRGPPYNEQFF
TGTGCCAGTAAAAGGGGGCCCCCCTACAATGAGCAGTTCTTC
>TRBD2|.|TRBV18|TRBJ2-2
CASSPIAGTNTGELFF
TGTGCCAGCTCACCTATAGCGGGGACGAACACCGGGGAGCTGTTTTTT
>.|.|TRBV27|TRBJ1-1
CASSLLAYTEAFF
TGTGCCAGCAGTTTACTGGCATACACTGAAGCTTTCTTT